Listed below are T cell receptor beta chains from one sample, sequenced in a study of CD8+ T cells in alopecia areata. TCRdb's copy holds only in-frame clones and misses some; the assay was immunoSEQ multiplex PCR. The sample carries around 100,000 clones, 45% to 60% recorded once. Sequenced sample: CD4+ T cells sorted from blood. The receptor source for this set is a human donor in good health. CDR3s include the opening cysteine and the closing phenylalanine or tryptophan. D genes are given only for firm matches. The listing skips clone size in some rows; elsewhere it reads once, few, many or a size class.

v_gene	abundance	j_gene	d_gene	CDR3nt	CDR3aa
TRBV30	.	TRBJ1-1	.	TGTGCCTGGAGCCGGGACATGAACACTGAAGCTTTCTTT	CAWSRDMNTEAFF
TRBV29-1	few	TRBJ2-5	TRBD1	TGCAGCGTCGCCCGACAGGGACAAGAGACCCAGTACTTC	CSVARQGQETQYF
TRBV10-3	.	TRBJ1-6	.	TGTGCCATCACAGGGACCGAAGGCACACCCCTCCACTTT	CAITGTEGTPLHF
TRBV29-1	.	TRBJ1-2	.	TGCAGCGCAGGGGACTATGGCTACACCTTC	CSAGDYGYTF
TRBV30	.	TRBJ2-5	.	TGTGCCTGGAGTGTGGCGGTGCTCAGGACCCAGTACTTC	CAWSVAVLRTQYF
TRBV4-1	.	TRBJ1-1	TRBD1	TGCGCCAGCAGCCCCACAGGGGGTCGATCGGAAGCTTTCTTT	CASSPTGGRSEAFF
TRBV30	.	TRBJ2-1	.	TGTGCCTGGAGTGAACTAGCACCTCTCGGGGAGCAGTTCTTC	CAWSELAPLGEQFF
TRBV5-1	.	TRBJ2-4	.	TGCGCCAGCAGCTTGGACGCTCTAAACATTCAGTACTTC	CASSLDALNIQYF
TRBV25-1	.	TRBJ2-7	.	TGTGCCAGCAGCAGGGGCTACGAGCAGTACTTC	CASSRGYEQYF
TRBV2	.	TRBJ2-5	.	TGTGCCAGCAGTGAACAACAGTCCCAAGAGACCCAGTACTTC	CASSEQQSQETQYF
TRBV6-6	few	TRBJ2-7	.	TGTGCCAGCAGTTATGGACAGAACTACGAGCAGTACTTC	CASSYGQNYEQYF
TRBV5-6	.	TRBJ2-3	TRBD1	TGTGCCAGCAGCCAACAGGGGGCCAGAGATACGCAGTATTTT	CASSQQGARDTQYF
TRBV7-2	few	TRBJ2-3	TRBD2	TGTGCCAGCAGCTTACAGCTGCTAGCGGGACCTAGCACAGATACGCAGTATTTT	CASSLQLLAGPSTDTQYF
TRBV4-1	.	TRBJ2-5	.	TGCGCCAGCAGCCAGATCAATATCGTTTCTCAAGAGACCCAGTACTTC	CASSQINIVSQETQYF
TRBV4-2	.	TRBJ1-2	.	TGTGCCAGCAGACGACTTGGAGCAGGCGGGGACTATGGCTACACCTTC	CASRRLGAGGDYGYTF
TRBV2	.	TRBJ2-7	.	TGTGCCAGTGGCCCTCTAGGCTACGAGCAGTACTTC	CASGPLGYEQYF
TRBV5-6	.	TRBJ1-5	TRBD1	TGTGCCAGCAGCGCATGGACAGGGTTGGATCAGCCCCAGCATTTT	CASSAWTGLDQPQHF
TRBV7-2	.	TRBJ2-1	.	TGTGCCAGCAGCTCACTCCACAATGAGCAGTTCTTC	CASSSLHNEQFF
TRBV5-1	.	TRBJ2-1	.	TGCGCCAGCAGCGTCGCGGGGGCGGGACAGCGGGTAGGTGAGCAGTTCTTC	CASSVAGAGQRVGEQFF
TRBV6-1	once	TRBJ1-6	TRBD1	TGTGCCAGCAGTGGCGGACAGGGGGTCGGTTCACCCCTCCACTTT	CASSGGQGVGSPLHF
TRBV6-5	.	TRBJ2-1	.	TGTGCCAGTATCCAATCGAAGGGGGTGATGAAGCAGTTCTTC	CASIQSKGVMKQFF
TRBV15	.	TRBJ1-6	.	TGTGCCACCAGCAGAGCCTATGACGCGAGAAGCTCCTATAATTCACCCCTCCACTTT	CATSRAYDARSSYNSPLHF
TRBV18	once	TRBJ2-5	.	TGTGCCAGCTCACCAGGAGAGACCCAGTACTTC	CASSPGETQYF
TRBV28	.	TRBJ1-1	.	TGTGCCAGCAGTTCAGGGGTTGTAGGCACTGAAGCTTTCTTT	CASSSGVVGTEAFF
TRBV7-2	.	TRBJ1-4	.	TGTGCCAGCAGGAAAACCGCAACTAATGAAAAACTGTTTTTT	CASRKTATNEKLFF
TRBV30	few	TRBJ2-3	.	TGTGCCTGGAGTCCGGGGGATACGCAGTATTTT	CAWSPGDTQYF
TRBV5-1	.	TRBJ2-7	TRBD2	TGCGCCAGCAGCTTGGCGGGGGAGGGCTACGAGCAGTACTTC	CASSLAGEGYEQYF
TRBV29-1	.	TRBJ1-1	.	TGCAGCACATGCTATGGAAAGAACACTGAAGCTTTCTTT	CSTCYGKNTEAFF
TRBV28	.	TRBJ2-5	.	TGTGCCCTCCAGATGGGGGGCGCAGAGACCCAGTACTTC	CALQMGGAETQYF
TRBV30	.	TRBJ1-2	.	TGTGCCTGGAGTGCGAACAGGGAAACGCCCCTCGGATTTTATGGCTACACCTTC	CAWSANRETPLGFYGYTF
TRBV29-1	.	TRBJ1-2	.	TGCAGCGTCGTCGGACAAACTAACTATGGCTACACCTTC	CSVVGQTNYGYTF
TRBV2	.	TRBJ1-1	TRBD1	TGTGCCAGCAGTGAGCAGGGGGCTGCGAACACTGAAGCTTTCTTT	CASSEQGAANTEAFF
TRBV10-3	few	TRBJ1-3	.	TGTGCCGTGGGGCCGCAGGGAAACACCATATATTTT	CAVGPQGNTIYF
TRBV27	.	TRBJ1-2	TRBD1	TGTGCCAGCAGTTCCGACAGGGGGACTGGCTACACCTTC	CASSSDRGTGYTF
TRBV7-9	.	TRBJ2-1	.	TGTGCCAGCACCAACTTAGAAACGTTCAATGAGCAGTTCTTC	CASTNLETFNEQFF
TRBV27	few	TRBJ2-7	TRBD1	TGTGCCAGCGCAGGGGGCCACGAGCAGTACTTC	CASAGGHEQYF
TRBV6-6	.	TRBJ1-1	TRBD1	TGTGCCAGCAGCCCCGGGACAGAGGGAGCTTTCTTT	CASSPGTEGAFF
TRBV28	.	TRBJ1-1	.	TGTGCCAGCAGGTCAATGAACACTGAAGCTTTCTTT	CASRSMNTEAFF
TRBV29-1	.	TRBJ1-2	.	TGCAGCGTTGAAGATCCTAACTATGGCTACACCTTC	CSVEDPNYGYTF
TRBV30	.	TRBJ1-5	.	TGTGCCTGGAGTCGGGACGAGGATCAGCCCCAGCATTTT	CAWSRDEDQPQHF
TRBV7-2	.	TRBJ2-4	.	TGTGCCAGCAGCCCACAGGGACCTCTAGCCAAAAACATTCAGTACTTC	CASSPQGPLAKNIQYF
TRBV30	.	TRBJ2-7	.	TGTGCCTGGAGTGAGGGCAGGGGAAACGAGCAGTACTTC	CAWSEGRGNEQYF
TRBV5-1	few	TRBJ1-3	TRBD1	TGCGCCAGCAGGGAAGGGACAGGCTACGGAAACACCATATATTTT	CASREGTGYGNTIYF
TRBV27	.	TRBJ1-4	TRBD1	TGTGCCAGCGCGGACAGGTTAAATGAAAAACTGTTTTTT	CASADRLNEKLFF
TRBV28	few	TRBJ1-1	.	TGTGCCAGCCTAGAGCACAGGGTCAACACTGAAGCTTTCTTT	CASLEHRVNTEAFF
TRBV30	.	TRBJ1-4	TRBD1	TGTGCCTGGAACAGGGGACTCGTTAAAGGTGAAAAACTGTTTTTT	CAWNRGLVKGEKLFF
TRBV7-9	few	TRBJ2-7	.	TGTGCCAGCAGCTTAGCTTCGGGGGTGAGTCCCGCTCTGTACTTC	CASSLASGVSPALYF
TRBV5-1	.	TRBJ2-5	.	TGCGCCAGCAGCGCCAGCCCGGGGGGCGGAGAGACCCAGTACTTC	CASSASPGGGETQYF
TRBV5-4	few	TRBJ2-1	TRBD2	TGTGCCAGCAGCTTGGGTGGCGGGGGCTCCTACAATGAGCAGTTCTTC	CASSLGGGGSYNEQFF
TRBV30	.	TRBJ2-5	TRBD1	TGTGCCTGGAGGGACAGGGGGCCTGAGACCCAGTACTTC	CAWRDRGPETQYF
TRBV7-2	.	TRBJ2-7	TRBD1	TGTGCCAGCAGCTTGGACAGGGCCTACGAGCAGTACTTC	CASSLDRAYEQYF
TRBV4-1	.	TRBJ2-6	TRBD1	TGCGCCAGCAGCCAATTGACAGGGGGCGTGTCTGGGGCCAACGTCCTGACTTTC	CASSQLTGGVSGANVLTF
TRBV29-1	few	TRBJ2-7	.	TGCAGCGCCTTGATGGGGGCTTGGACGGGGGCGAAGCAGTACTTC	CSALMGAWTGAKQYF
TRBV11-2	few	TRBJ2-5	TRBD2	TGTGCCAGCAGCCCCGGGGGTAGCGGGAACCAAGAGACCCAGTACTTC	CASSPGGSGNQETQYF
TRBV7-9	few	TRBJ2-3	.	TGTGCCAGCAGCTTAAGCAGGACAGATACGCAGTATTTT	CASSLSRTDTQYF